This T cell receptor beta chain was identified during a study of blood T cell repertoires in COVID-19. Study details: Sites across the United States, Italy and Spain contributed samples from acute and convalescent COVID-19.

CDR3 size: 12 residues. Germline V CDR1 and CDR2: LNHDA, SQIVND (reference sequence). Trimming took 6 bases from V and 3 from J, leaving 8 bases between them. Authors' methods: Researchers report that nucleated cell counts were estimated from reference gene primer amplification. Generated by immunoSEQ multiplex PCR, the TCRdb table keeps only in-frame clones and is missing some. V and J calls and clone size follow that table, whereas D and trimming were derived from the DNA. The sample has roughly 150,000 clones; roughly four fifths are singletons. It was during active infection that Seattle patients were enrolled and then longitudinally followed.

This clonotype originated in a woman over 75 with COVID-19, enrolled during active disease. The sequenced material came from peripheral blood. The rearrangement links TRBV19 to TRBJ1-2; D unclear. The CDR3 DNA reads TGTGCCAGTAGGGAGGGCTACTATGGCTACACCTTC. Translated: CASREGYYGYTF.